This T cell receptor beta chain derives from a study of T cells in Graves' hyperthyroidism and ophthalmopathy. Whole-study results and caveats: Most expanded thyroid clonotypes above 0.001 recurred in blood.

Deletions cut 0 bases from V and 3 bases from J, with 10 bases between. CDR3 length: 15 amino acids. CDR1 is SGDLS and CDR2 is YYNGEE in the germline V gene. Regions amplified from RNA transcripts were the TCR beta CDR3 regions. HTBI primers were employed in a first-round RT-PCR of the TCR CDR3. TCRdb reprocessed the multiplex PCR reads with MiXCR, giving one entry per CDR3 protein. The table lists around 500,000 distinct CDR3 sequences, approximately 16% of them singletons, with roughly 29% in the top ten. It was uncontrolled infection, other autoimmune disease, pregnancy or lactation that excluded patients. This clonotype was counted between two and nine times. Antigen unknown.

The chain combines TRBV9 with TRBJ2-1; D could derive from TRBD1 or TRBD2 (5 bases each). The sequence derives from a woman in her twenties or thirties with Graves' ophthalmopathy. Sequencing was performed on blood. Here the CDR3 reads CASSVDQGDYNEQFF. In DNA, the CDR3 is TGTGCCAGCAGCGTAGATCAGGGAGACTACAATGAGCAGTTCTTC. The full variable domain, in which reference TRBV9 and TRBJ2-1 provide the parts outside the CDR3, is DSGVTQTPKHLITATGQRVTLRCSPRSGDLSVYWYQQSLDQGLQFLIQYYNGEERAKGNILERFSAQQFPDLHSELNLSSLELGDSALYFCASSVDQGDYNEQFFGPGTRLTVL.